One T cell receptor beta chain is described in this entry. This entry is derived from a study of blood T cell repertoires in COVID-19. Study as a whole: Samples taken during acute and convalescent COVID-19 were collected in the United States, Italy and Spain. Nucleic acid was either cDNA or gDNA, and it came from T cells, B-cell-depleted T cells, or PBMCs.

Clones were read by immunoSEQ multiplex PCR, and TCRdb kept only the in-frame ones, dropping some. The sample lists some 240,000 clones, approximately 86% occurring once. The length of the CDR3 is 17 residues. Germline V gives CDR1 MDHEN, CDR2 SYDVKM. V dropped 6 bases and J dropped 5; count of bases not matched to a gene: 16. Those enrolled, adults aged about 18 to 89 years, came from under 25 US areas. The source of this sequence is a woman in her thirties or forties with acute COVID-19. The sequencing sample was made of PBMCs or T cells enriched from blood (not recorded which). The chain carries TRBV28 and TRBJ2-5, with 9 bases matching TRBD2. As DNA, the CDR3 is TGTGCCAGCAGCGTGCTGAGGTCTAGCGGGACCGGGGAGACCCAGTACTTC. Translating gives CASSVLRSSGTGETQYF.